This TCR beta chain comes out of a study of T cell responses to AZD1222 COVID-19 vaccine. Study conclusions and caveats: Spike-specific TCR breadth and depth both grew after two AZD1222 doses. The donor cohort was predominantly white British with a female majority, and clonal diversity may have been underestimated. Of spike-specific TCRs, nearly half reportedly target regions left unmutated in variants. Baseline seropositives among AZD1222 recipients totaled only five to seven.

Libraries were prepared by immunoSEQ multiplex PCR; TCRdb keeps only in-frame clonotypes and omits some of them. The top ten hold approximately 5.2% of the sample, which has tens of thousands of clones, just over 90% seen once. V was pared by 2 bases and J by 2 bases, with 8 bases between. The CDR3 runs 14 residues. The V gene's germline CDR1 is KGHSH and CDR2 LQKENI. A note on this clone: The target antigen is unknown.

V is TRBV18 and J is TRBJ2-3; the D is unclear. The sample was peripheral blood, taken on day 0 of AZD1222 vaccination. This receptor was identified in an adult in good health. The CDR3 is CASSPSQVTDTQYF. In nucleotides, the CDR3 is TGTGCCAGCTCACCAAGCCAGGTCACAGATACGCAGTATTTT.